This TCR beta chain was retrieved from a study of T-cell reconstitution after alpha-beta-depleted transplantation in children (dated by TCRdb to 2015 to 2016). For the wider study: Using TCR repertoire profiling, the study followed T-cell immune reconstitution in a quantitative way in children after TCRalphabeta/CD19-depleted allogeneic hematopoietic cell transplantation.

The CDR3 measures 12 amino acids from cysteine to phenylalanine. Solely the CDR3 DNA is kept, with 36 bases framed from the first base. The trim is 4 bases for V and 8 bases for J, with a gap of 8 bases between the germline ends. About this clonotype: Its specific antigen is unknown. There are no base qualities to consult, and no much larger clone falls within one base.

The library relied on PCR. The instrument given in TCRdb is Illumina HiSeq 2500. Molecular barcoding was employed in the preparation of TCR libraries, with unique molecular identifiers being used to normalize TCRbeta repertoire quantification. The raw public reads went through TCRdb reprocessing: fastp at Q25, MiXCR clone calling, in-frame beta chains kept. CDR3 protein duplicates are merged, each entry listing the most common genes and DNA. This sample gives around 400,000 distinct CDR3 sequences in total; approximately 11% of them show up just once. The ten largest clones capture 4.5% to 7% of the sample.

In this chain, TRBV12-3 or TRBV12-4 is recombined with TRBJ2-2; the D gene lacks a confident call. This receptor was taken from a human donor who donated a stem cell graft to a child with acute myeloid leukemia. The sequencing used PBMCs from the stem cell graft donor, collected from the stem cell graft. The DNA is TGTGCCAGCAGTTCACTCGGAGGGGAGCTGTTTTTT. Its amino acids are CASSSLGGELFF.